This T cell receptor (beta chain) appears in the sequencing data of a study of T cells after posttransplantation cyclophosphamide. Study outcomes and limitations: Recipient CMV seropositivity and CMV reactivation strongly tracked TRB clonality.

This CDR3 has 14 amino acids. V was cut by 2 bases and J by 4 bases, with 11 bases left in between. Germline V gives CDR1 MNHNY, CDR2 SVGAGI (reference sequence). Many counts were recorded for this clone. Its antigen remains unidentified. Produced via immunoSEQ multiplex PCR; TCRdb's table is partial and in-frame only. The sample yields tens of thousands of clones, without any singletons. The J gene is TRBJ1-2, the V gene TRBV6-6; tentatively, D is TRBD1 (6 bases). The sequencing sample was made of PBMCs. The sequence was obtained from a man aged 35-49 years in good health, CMV-negative, and a related stem cell transplant donor. The CDR3 sequence: CASSYGGRVYGYTF. CDR3 coding DNA: TGTGCCAGCAGTTACGGGGGCAGGGTCTATGGCTACACCTTC.